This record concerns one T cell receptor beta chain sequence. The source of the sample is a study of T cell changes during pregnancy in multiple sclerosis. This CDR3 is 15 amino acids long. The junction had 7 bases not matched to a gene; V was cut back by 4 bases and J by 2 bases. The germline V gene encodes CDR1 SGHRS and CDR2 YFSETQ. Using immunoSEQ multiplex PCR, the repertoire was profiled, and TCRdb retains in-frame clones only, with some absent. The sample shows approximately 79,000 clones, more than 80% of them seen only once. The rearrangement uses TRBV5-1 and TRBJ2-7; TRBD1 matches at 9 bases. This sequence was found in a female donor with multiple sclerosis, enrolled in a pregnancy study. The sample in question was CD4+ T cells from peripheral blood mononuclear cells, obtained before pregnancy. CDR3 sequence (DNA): TGCGCCAGCAGCACCGGACAGGGGATCCCCTACGAGCAGTACTTC. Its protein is CASSTGQGIPYEQYF.